These 4 T cell receptor beta chains came from one sample sequenced in a study of cytomegalovirus exposure and HLA in healthy donors. TCRdb keeps only in-frame clones here, not all; method: immunoSEQ multiplex PCR. The sample comprises about 120,000 clones, roughly 84% of which are singletons, and 2% to 2.5% rests with the top ten. Sequencing used PBMCs. The receptor source for this set is a woman in her 30s in good health and CMV-seronegative.

The CDR3 here is CASGGATQSGNQPQHF. CDR3 DNA: TGTGCCAGCGGAGGGGCAACTCAATCGGGCAATCAGCCCCAGCATTTT. The chain carries TRBV6-6 and TRBJ1-5; tentative D call: TRBD1 (5 bases). Germline lookup yields CDR1 MNHNY and CDR2 SVGAGI (reference sequence). V dropped 8 bases and J dropped 2 bases, with 19 bases sitting between them. CDR3 length: 16 residues.

The CDR3 nucleotides read TGTGCCAGCAGCACGGGGGGGCTCATGCTCGGGGCTTTCTTT. Its protein product is CASSTGGLMLGAFF. This sequence joins TRBV27 and TRBJ1-1; TRBD1 is a possible D gene (6 bases). The CDR3 consists of 14 residues. Trimming cost V 6 bases and J 11 bases, with 22 bases left between them. From germline, CDR1 is MNHEY and CDR2 SMNVEV (reference sequence).

The rearrangement links TRBV7-2 to TRBJ1-1; D unresolved. V lost 1 base to trimming and J lost 7 bases, with 10 bases between them. Per germline, CDR1 SGHTA and CDR2 FQGNSA. The CDR3 is 13 residues long. The CDR3 loop reads CASSLGAAGEAFF. Here the CDR3 DNA reads TGTGCCAGCAGCTTAGGGGCAGCAGGTGAAGCTTTCTTT.

The gene calls are TRBV5-6 and TRBJ2-7; 10 positions match TRBD1. The CDR3 is 15 amino acids. Germline lookup yields CDR1 SGHDT and CDR2 YYEEEE. The trim removed 2 bases at V and 5 bases at J, leaving 7 bases unmatched. DNA for the CDR3: TGTGCCAGCAGCTTCGACAGGGGGCTACCGAACGAGCAGTACTTC. The encoded protein is CASSFDRGLPNEQYF.